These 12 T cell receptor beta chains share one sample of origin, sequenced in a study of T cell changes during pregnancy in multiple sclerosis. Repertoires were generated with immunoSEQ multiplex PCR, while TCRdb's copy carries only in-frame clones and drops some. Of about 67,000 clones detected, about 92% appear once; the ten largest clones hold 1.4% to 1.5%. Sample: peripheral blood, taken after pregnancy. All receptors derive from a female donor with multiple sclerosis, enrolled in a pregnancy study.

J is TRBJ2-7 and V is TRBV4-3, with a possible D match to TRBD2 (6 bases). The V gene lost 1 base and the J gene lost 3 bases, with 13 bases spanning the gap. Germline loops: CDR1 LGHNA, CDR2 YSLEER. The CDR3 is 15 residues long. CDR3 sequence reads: CASSQGVAVLYEQYF. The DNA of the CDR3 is TGCGCCAGCAGCCAAGGAGTAGCGGTCCTCTACGAGCAGTACTTC.

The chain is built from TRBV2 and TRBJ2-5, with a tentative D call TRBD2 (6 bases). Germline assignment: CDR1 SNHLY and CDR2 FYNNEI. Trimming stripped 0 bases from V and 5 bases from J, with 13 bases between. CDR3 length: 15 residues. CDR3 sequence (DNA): TGTGCCAGCAGTGAAGCGCGGGCAGGGAGGGAGACCCAGTACTTC. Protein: CASSEARAGRETQYF.

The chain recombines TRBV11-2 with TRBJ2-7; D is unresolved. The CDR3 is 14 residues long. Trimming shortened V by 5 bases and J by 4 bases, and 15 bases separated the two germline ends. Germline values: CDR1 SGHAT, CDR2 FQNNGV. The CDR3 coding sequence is TGTGCCAGCAGCCCCCGAGCCTCGTCTTACGAGCAGTACTTC. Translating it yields CASSPRASSYEQYF.

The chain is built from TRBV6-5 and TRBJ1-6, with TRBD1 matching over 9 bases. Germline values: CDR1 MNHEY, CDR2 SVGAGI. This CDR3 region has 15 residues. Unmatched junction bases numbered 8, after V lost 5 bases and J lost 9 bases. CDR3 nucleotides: TGTGCCAGCAGTACTAACGACAGGGGGTTTTCACCCCTCCACTTT. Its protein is CASSTNDRGFSPLHF.

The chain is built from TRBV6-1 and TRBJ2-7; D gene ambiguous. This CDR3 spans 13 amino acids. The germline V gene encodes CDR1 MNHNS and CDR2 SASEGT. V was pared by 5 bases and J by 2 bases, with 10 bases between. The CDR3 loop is CASSTDGAYEQYF. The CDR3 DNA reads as TGTGCCAGCAGTACCGACGGAGCCTACGAGCAGTACTTC.

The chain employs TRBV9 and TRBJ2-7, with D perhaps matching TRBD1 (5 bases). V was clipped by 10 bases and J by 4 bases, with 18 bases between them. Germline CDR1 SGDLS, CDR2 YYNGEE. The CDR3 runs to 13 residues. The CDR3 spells CARPGWHSYEQYF. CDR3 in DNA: TGTGCCCGCCCAGGGTGGCATTCGTACGAGCAGTACTTC.

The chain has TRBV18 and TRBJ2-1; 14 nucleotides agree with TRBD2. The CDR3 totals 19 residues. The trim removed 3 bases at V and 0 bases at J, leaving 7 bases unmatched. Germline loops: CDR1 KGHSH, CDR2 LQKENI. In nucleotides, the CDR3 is TGTGCCAGCTCACCTCCAGGACTAGCGGGAGGATCCTCCTACAATGAGCAGTTCTTC. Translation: CASSPPGLAGGSSYNEQFF.

CDR3 region: CASSEWLAGAGELFF. The CDR3 DNA reads TGTGCCAGCAGTGAATGGCTAGCGGGGGCGGGGGAGCTGTTTTTT. J is TRBJ2-2 and V is TRBV2, with 10 bases matching TRBD2. With 2 bases clipped from V and 8 bases from J, the junction kept 5 bases outside the gene matches. This CDR3 contains 15 residues. CDR1 is SNHLY and CDR2 is FYNNEI in the germline V gene. Supplemented by reference TRBV2 and TRBJ2-2, the full variable domain reads EPEVTQTPSHQVTQMGQEVILRCVPISNHLYFYWYRQILGQKVEFLVSFYNNEISEKSEIFDDQFSVERPDGSNFTLKIRSTKLEDSAMYFCASSEWLAGAGELFFGEGSRLTVL.

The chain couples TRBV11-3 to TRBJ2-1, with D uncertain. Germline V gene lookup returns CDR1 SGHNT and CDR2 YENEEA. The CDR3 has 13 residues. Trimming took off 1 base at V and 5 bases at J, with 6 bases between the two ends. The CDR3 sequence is CASSLVADNEQFF. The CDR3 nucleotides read TGTGCCAGCAGCTTAGTGGCTGACAATGAGCAGTTCTTC.

The CDR3 nucleotides are TGTGCCAGCAGCTTATCACAGAACACCGGGGAGCTGTTTTTT. Its translation is CASSLSQNTGELFF. The chain links TRBV11-3 to TRBJ2-2; no definite D call. CDR3 length: 14 residues. Per germline, CDR1 SGHNT and CDR2 YENEEA. V was pared by 2 bases and J by 1 base, with 5 bases between.

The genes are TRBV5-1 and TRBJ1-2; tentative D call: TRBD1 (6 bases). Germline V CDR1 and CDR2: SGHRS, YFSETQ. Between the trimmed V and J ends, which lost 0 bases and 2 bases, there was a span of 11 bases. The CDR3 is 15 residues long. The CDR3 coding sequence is TGCGCCAGCAGCTTGGGTGGGGGCGCAAACTATGGCTACACCTTC. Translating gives CASSLGGGANYGYTF.

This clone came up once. The CDR3, as DNA: TGTGCCAGCAGAACCGGGACAGGGGACCAGCCCCAGCATTTT. Translation: CASRTGTGDQPQHF. This chain joins TRBV27 and TRBJ1-5; 10 bases map to TRBD1. Germline V CDR1 and CDR2: MNHEY, SMNVEV (reference sequence). J lost 7 bases, V lost 6 bases, and 6 bases had no gene match. The CDR3 spans 14 residues.